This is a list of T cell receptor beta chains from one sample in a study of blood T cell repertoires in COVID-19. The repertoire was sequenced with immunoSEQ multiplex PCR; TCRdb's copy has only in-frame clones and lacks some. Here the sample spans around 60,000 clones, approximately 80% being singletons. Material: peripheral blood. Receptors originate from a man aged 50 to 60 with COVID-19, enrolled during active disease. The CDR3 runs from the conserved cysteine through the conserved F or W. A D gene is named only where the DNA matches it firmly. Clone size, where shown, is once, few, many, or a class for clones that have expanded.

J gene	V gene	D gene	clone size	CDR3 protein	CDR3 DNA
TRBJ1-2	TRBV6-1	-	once	CASSEDRSGYGYTF	TGTGCCAGCAGTGAAGACAGGTCGGGCTATGGCTACACCTTC
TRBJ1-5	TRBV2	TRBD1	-	CASSSPLPQGWGNQPQHF	TGTGCCAGCAGTTCCCCGCTTCCACAGGGGTGGGGCAATCAGCCCCAGCATTTT
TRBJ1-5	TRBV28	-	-	CASSSEGPRPHF	TGTGCCAGCAGTTCGGAGGGGCCAAGGCCGCATTTT
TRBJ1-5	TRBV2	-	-	CASSGLQGQPQHF	TGTGCCAGCAGTGGACTACAAGGGCAGCCCCAGCATTTT
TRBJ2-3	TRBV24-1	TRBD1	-	CATSDPDRVGTDTQYF	TGTGCCACCAGTGATCCCGACAGGGTGGGGACAGATACGCAGTATTTT
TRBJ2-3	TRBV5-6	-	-	CASSLPSPSTDTQYF	TGTGCCAGCAGCTTGCCTAGCCCTAGCACAGATACGCAGTATTTT
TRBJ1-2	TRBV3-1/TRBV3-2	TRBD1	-	CASSQKGQGAGYTF	TGTGCCAGCAGCCAAAAGGGACAGGGGGCTGGCTACACCTTC
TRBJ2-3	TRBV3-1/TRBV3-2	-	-	CASTRGGGQAPSTQYF	TGTGCCAGCACACGTGGGGGGGGACAGGCCCCGAGCACGCAGTATTTT
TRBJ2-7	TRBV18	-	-	CASSPYRAGSLYEQYF	TGTGCCAGCTCACCTTACAGGGCAGGTTCCCTCTACGAGCAGTACTTC
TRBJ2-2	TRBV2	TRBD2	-	CARSERGGAWGELFF	TGTGCCCGCAGTGAGCGGGGAGGGGCGTGGGGGGAGCTGTTTTTT
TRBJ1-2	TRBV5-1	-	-	CASSWGVLGANYGYTF	TGCGCCAGCAGCTGGGGTGTGTTGGGGGCGAACTATGGCTACACCTTC
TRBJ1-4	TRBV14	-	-	CASSQDLGVATNEKLFF	TGTGCCAGCAGCCAAGATCTCGGGGTTGCAACTAATGAAAAACTGTTTTTT
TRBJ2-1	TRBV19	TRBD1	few	CASKGAGVWYNEQFF	TGTGCCAGTAAGGGGGCAGGGGTGTGGTACAATGAGCAGTTCTTC
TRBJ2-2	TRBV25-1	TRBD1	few	CATRDRGGVTGELFF	TGTGCCACCCGGGACAGGGGAGGGGTCACCGGGGAGCTGTTTTTT
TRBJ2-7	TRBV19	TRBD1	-	CASSERTGPYEQYF	TGTGCCAGTAGTGAGAGGACAGGACCTTACGAGCAGTACTTC
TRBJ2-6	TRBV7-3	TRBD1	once	CASSPRTGATSGANVLTF	TGTGCCAGCAGCCCCCGGACAGGGGCTACCTCTGGGGCCAACGTCCTGACTTTC
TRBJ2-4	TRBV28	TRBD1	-	CASRTGGSGNIQYF	TGTGCCAGCAGAACAGGGGGTTCAGGGAACATTCAGTACTTC
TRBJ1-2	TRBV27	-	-	CASSLRGGALGYTF	TGTGCCAGCAGTTTAAGGGGGGGCGCTCTTGGCTACACCTTC
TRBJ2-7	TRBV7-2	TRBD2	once	CASSSWTSGSGVDEQYF	TGTGCCAGCAGCTCCTGGACTAGCGGGAGTGGAGTCGACGAGCAGTACTTC
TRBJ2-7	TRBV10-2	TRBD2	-	CASTGTSYEQYF	TGCGCCAGCACTGGGACTAGCTACGAGCAGTACTTC
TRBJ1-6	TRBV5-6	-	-	CASSFRRGRYNSPLHF	TGTGCCAGCAGCTTCCGAAGGGGAAGGTATAATTCACCCCTCCACTTT
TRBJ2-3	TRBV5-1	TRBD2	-	CASSRSGRSTDTQYF	TGCGCCAGCAGTCGTAGCGGGAGAAGCACAGATACGCAGTATTTT
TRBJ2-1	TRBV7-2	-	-	CASSLVRSTYNEQFF	TGTGCCAGCAGCTTAGTACGGTCGACCTACAATGAGCAGTTCTTC
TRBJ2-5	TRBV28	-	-	CATQGILQETQYF	TGTGCCACTCAGGGCATTCTTCAAGAGACCCAGTACTTC
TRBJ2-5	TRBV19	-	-	CASSPTRIQVSETQYF	TGTGCCAGTAGCCCCACCCGAATACAGGTGTCGGAGACCCAGTACTTC
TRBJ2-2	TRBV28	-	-	CASNRGTLNTGELFF	TGTGCCAGCAACCGCGGGACTTTAAACACCGGGGAGCTGTTTTTT
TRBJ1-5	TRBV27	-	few	CASSLRGGVQPQHF	TGTGCCAGCAGCCTTAGAGGGGGGGTTCAGCCCCAGCATTTT
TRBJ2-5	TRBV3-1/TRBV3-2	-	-	CASSQVNQETQYF	TGTGCCAGCAGCCAAGTAAACCAAGAGACCCAGTACTTC
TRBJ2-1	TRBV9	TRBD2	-	CASSVGTSGTYNEQFF	TGTGCCAGCAGCGTAGGGACTAGCGGCACCTACAATGAGCAGTTCTTC